Presented here are 25 T cell receptor beta chains from one specimen sequenced in a study of cytomegalovirus exposure and HLA in healthy donors. PCR used 60 Vbeta primers and 13 Jbeta primers. Using immunoSEQ multiplex PCR, the repertoire was profiled, and TCRdb retains in-frame clones only, with some absent. The data show roughly 160,000 clones, around 80% seen once. Sequenced: PBMCs. The receptors stem from a male donor in good health and CMV-seropositive.

The chain joins TRBV19 to TRBJ2-2; TRBD1 matches 10 bases. The CDR3 totals 16 residues. Germline loops: CDR1 LNHDA, CDR2 SQIVND (reference sequence). The V segment lost 4 bases and the J segment 5 bases; nucleotides outside the gene matches: 7. The CDR3 loop is CASSNRQGARTGELFF. The CDR3 DNA follows: TGTGCCAGTAGTAACAGACAGGGGGCGCGAACCGGGGAGCTGTTTTTT.

V gene TRBV6-1 combines with J gene TRBJ2-1, with a possible D match to TRBD2 (6 bases). Trimming cost V 6 bases and J 9 bases, with 18 bases left between them. This CDR3 comprises 14 residues. Per the germline V gene, CDR1 is MNHNS and CDR2 is SASEGT. The CDR3 sequence is CASRERGLQIEQFF. CDR3 DNA: TGTGCCAGCAGGGAAAGGGGACTCCAGATTGAGCAGTTCTTC.

The chain joins TRBV7-2 to TRBJ1-1; the match to TRBD1 covers 8 bases. The CDR3 totals 14 residues. Germline lookup yields CDR1 SGHTA and CDR2 FQGNSA. Unmatched junction bases numbered 1, after V lost 2 bases and J lost 2 bases. CDR3 sequence (DNA): TGTGCCAGCAGCTTAACAGGGGGAAACACTGAAGCTTTCTTT. It encodes CASSLTGGNTEAFF. Using reference TRBV7-2 and TRBJ1-1 for the parts outside the CDR3, the full variable domain is GAGVSQSPSNKVTEKGKDVELRCDPISGHTALYWYRQSLGQGLEFLIYFQGNSAPDKSGLPSDRFSAERTGGSVSTLTIQRTQQEDSAVYLCASSLTGGNTEAFFGQGTRLTVV.

This chain joins TRBV6-4 and TRBJ1-5, with D perhaps TRBD1 (5 bases). The CDR3 has 15 residues. V gave up 4 bases and J gave up 2 bases, with 12 bases separating them. Germline V CDR1 and CDR2: MRHNA, SNTAGT. The CDR3 loop is CASSASAGGNQPQHF. As DNA, the CDR3 is TGTGCCAGCAGTGCGTCGGCGGGGGGCAATCAGCCCCAGCATTTT.

CDR3 sequence (DNA): TGTGCCAGCCATTCAAATCAGCCCCAGCATTTT. Its translation is CASHSNQPQHF. This rearrangement joins TRBV28 to TRBJ1-5; D not resolved. Germline V lookup: CDR1 MDHEN, CDR2 SYDVKM. The length of the CDR3 is 11 residues. Trimming stripped 8 bases from V and 4 bases from J, with 6 bases between.

J is TRBJ1-2 and V is TRBV7-2; D may be TRBD1 (6 bases). The CDR3 sequence is 14 residues long. V lost 9 bases, J lost 2 bases, and 16 bases lay in between. CDR1 is SGHTA, CDR2 FQGNSA, per germline. Written as DNA, the CDR3 is TGTGCCAGTAAATCGGGACACTCCAACTATGGCTACACCTTC. This gives the protein CASKSGHSNYGYTF.

The chain employs TRBV28 and TRBJ1-2, with 10 bases aligning to TRBD1. CDR3 size: 13 residues. V shed 10 bases, J shed 0 bases, and the junction held 2 bases outside the gene matches. Germline lookup yields CDR1 MDHEN and CDR2 SYDVKM. The CDR3 here is CATDRGPNYGYTF. DNA for the CDR3: TGTGCCACCGACAGGGGGCCTAACTATGGCTACACCTTC.

The chain uses TRBV6-5 and TRBJ2-5, with a weak D call TRBD1 (6 bases). The J call may be incorrect, as the DNA end agrees better with TRBJ2-7. Per germline, CDR1 MNHEY and CDR2 SVGAGI. The CDR3 sequence is 11 residues long. The DNA of the CDR3 is TGTGCCAGCAGAAGGGGGAACGAGCAGTACTTC. This encodes CASRRGNEQYF.

The chain combines TRBV6-6 with TRBJ2-4, with TRBD1 as a possible D gene (5 bases). Trimming cost V 1 base and J 7 bases, with 8 bases left between them. This CDR3 comprises 13 residues. The germline CDR1 and CDR2 sequences are MNHNY and SVGAGI (reference sequence). DNA of the CDR3: TGTGCCAGCAGTTACTTTGCAGGGAACATTCAGTACTTC. Translation: CASSYFAGNIQYF.

This chain joins TRBV27 and TRBJ1-1; possibly TRBD1 for D (5 bases). Germline assignment: CDR1 MNHEY and CDR2 SMNVEV (reference sequence). CDR3 length: 12 amino acids. Deletions cut 2 bases from V and 11 bases from J, with 12 bases between. The CDR3 DNA reads TGTGCCAGCAGTTTACCCAAAGGGGCCGCTTTCTTT. Translated, it gives CASSLPKGAAFF.

This clone was picked up a small number of times. V is TRBV28 and J is TRBJ1-1; D ambiguous. Trimming shortened V by 5 bases and J by 12 bases, and 16 bases separated the two germline ends. From germline, CDR1 is MDHEN and CDR2 SYDVKM. There are 12 residues in the CDR3. CDR3 DNA sequence: TGTGCCAGCAGTCCCCTGGACTGGCGTACTTTCTTT. Translated: CASSPLDWRTFF. The entire variable domain, with the rest obtained from reference TRBV28 and TRBJ1-1, is as follows: DVKVTQSSRYLVKRTGEKVFLECVQDMDHENMFWYRQDPGLGLRLIYFSYDVKMKEKGDIPEGYSVSREKKERFSLILESASTNQTSMYLCASSPLDWRTFFGQGTRLTVV.

The V call is TRBV5-8, the J call TRBJ2-1; weak D call: TRBD2 (5 bases). Germline CDR1 and CDR2: SGHTS and YDEGEE. Trimming removed 3 bases from V and 4 bases from J, with 8 bases in between. The CDR3 sequence is 13 residues long. CDR3 in DNA: TGTGCCAGCAGCTGGAGGACTTACAATGAGCAGTTCTTC. Translating it yields CASSWRTYNEQFF.

The chain recombines TRBV25-1 with TRBJ2-5; 9 bases line up with TRBD1. The CDR3 covers 16 residues. The J segment lost 3 bases and the V segment lost 8 bases, leaving 13 bases of the junction unmatched. The germline V gene has CDR1 MGHDK and CDR2 SYGVNS. The CDR3 here is CASYGTRTGGKETQYF. The DNA for the CDR3 is TGTGCCAGCTATGGGACTCGCACAGGGGGCAAAGAGACCCAGTACTTC.

The chain has TRBV27 and TRBJ1-2; D might be TRBD1 (5 bases). The CDR3 covers 15 residues. V was pared by 7 bases and J by 2 bases, with 17 bases between. The germline V gene encodes CDR1 MNHEY and CDR2 SMNVEV (reference sequence). The CDR3 spells CASNRRGDINYGYTF. The CDR3 region has the DNA TGTGCCAGCAACCGCCGGGGGGATATCAACTATGGCTACACCTTC.

The rearrangement joins TRBV5-6 to TRBJ2-6; 9 nucleotides agree with TRBD1. The germline V gene encodes CDR1 SGHDT and CDR2 YYEEEE. The CDR3 is 16 residues long. Germline trimming cut 4 bases from V and 2 bases from J; bases unmatched to any gene: 4. This chain's CDR3 is CASSGGTGPGANVLTF. CDR3 DNA sequence: TGTGCCAGCAGCGGAGGGACAGGGCCTGGGGCCAACGTCCTGACTTTC.

The rearrangement joins TRBV7-9 to TRBJ2-1; 8 bases align to TRBD2. This CDR3 region has 14 residues. CDR1 and CDR2 from the germline V gene are SEHNR and FQNEAQ (reference sequence). Losses at the gene ends were 6 bases for V and 2 bases for J; bases not matched to a gene: 3. DNA of the CDR3: TGTGCCAGCAGTACGGGACTAGCCTACAATGAGCAGTTCTTC. Protein: CASSTGLAYNEQFF.

The chain has TRBV6-5 and TRBJ1-2; no clear D. The germline V gene has CDR1 MNHEY and CDR2 SVGAGI. The CDR3 contains 15 residues. Trimming removed 4 bases from V and 2 bases from J, with 14 bases in between. In nucleotides, the CDR3 is TGTGCCAGCAGTTCTCGGTCCCCTGAGAACTATGGCTACACCTTC. Translated: CASSSRSPENYGYTF.

This chain links TRBV9 with TRBJ2-5; 7 bases match TRBD1. Trimming cost V 0 bases and J 9 bases; bases outside gene matches: 11. Germline CDR1 reads SGDLS; CDR2 reads YYNGEE. The CDR3 consists of 15 residues. In nucleotides, the CDR3 is TGTGCCAGCAGCGTAGAGGACAGGACCGGGGTGGCCCAGTACTTC. Encoded protein: CASSVEDRTGVAQYF.

V and J are TRBV6-5 and TRBJ1-4, with no clear D. Trimming took off 2 bases at V and 3 bases at J, with 10 bases between the two ends. The germline V gene has CDR1 MNHEY and CDR2 SVGAGI. The CDR3 is 15 amino acids. CDR3 sequence (DNA): TGTGCCAGCAGTTACGGAGGCGCGGCTAATGAAAAACTGTTTTTT. Translation: CASSYGGAANEKLFF.

The chain recombines TRBV28 with TRBJ2-7; D perhaps matches TRBD2 (5 bases). The CDR3 runs to 17 residues. Looked up from germline, CDR1 is MDHEN and CDR2 is SYDVKM. V lost 4 bases, J lost 4 bases, and 23 bases lay in between. The CDR3 is CASSSFVASRRSYEQYF. CDR3 nucleotide sequence: TGTGCCAGCAGTTCGTTTGTAGCTAGCCGTAGATCATACGAGCAGTACTTC.

V is TRBV6-1 and J is TRBJ2-7; D ambiguous. Germline V gene data show CDR1 as MNHNS and CDR2 as SASEGT. Trimming removed 3 bases from V and 1 base from J, with 7 bases in between. The CDR3 is 13 residues long. This CDR3 is CASSDSVSYEQYF. CDR3 bases: TGTGCCAGCAGTGACTCTGTTTCCTACGAGCAGTACTTC.

The J gene is TRBJ2-1, the V gene TRBV14; a possible D gene is TRBD2 (6 bases). This CDR3 region has 14 residues. Germline V gene data show CDR1 as SGHDN and CDR2 as FVKESK. V was cut by 2 bases and J by 5 bases, with 10 bases left in between. CDR3 sequence: CASSQRRAHNEQFF. CDR3 in DNA: TGTGCCAGCAGCCAACGGAGGGCCCACAATGAGCAGTTCTTC.

This chain joins TRBV7-9 and TRBJ1-2, with 8 bases lining up with TRBD1. V lost 4 bases, J lost 6 bases, and 4 bases stayed unmatched. The CDR3 has 13 residues. Germline V gene data show CDR1 as SEHNR and CDR2 as FQNEAQ (reference sequence). The CDR3 nucleotides read TGTGCCAGCAGCTATTCAGGGGGCGATGGCTACACCTTC. Translated: CASSYSGGDGYTF. Supplemented by reference TRBV7-9 and TRBJ1-2, the full variable domain reads DTGVSQNPRHKITKRGQNVTFRCDPISEHNRLYWYRQTLGQGPEFLTYFQNEAQLEKSRLLSDRFSAERPKGSFSTLEIQRTEQGDSAMYLCASSYSGGDGYTFGSGTRLTVV.

The chain couples TRBV11-2 to TRBJ1-6; 8 bases are shared with TRBD1. CDR1 SGHAT and CDR2 FQNNGV come from the germline V gene. Germline trimming cut 5 bases from V and 6 bases from J; bases unmatched to any gene: 6. There are 15 residues in the CDR3. As DNA, the CDR3 is TGTGCCAGCAGCCCAAGACAGGGGCGTAATTCACCCCTCCACTTT. It encodes CASSPRQGRNSPLHF. The variable domain in full, with the rest retrieved from reference TRBV11-2 and TRBJ1-6, is EAGVAQSPRYKIIEKRQSVAFWCNPISGHATLYWYQQILGQGPKLLIQFQNNGVVDDSQLPKDRFSAERLKGVDSTLKIQPAKLEDSAVYLCASSPRQGRNSPLHFGNGTRLTVT.

V usage is TRBV28 and J usage is TRBJ2-3, with TRBD1 identical over 8 bases. The CDR3 loop spans 18 amino acids. V lost 4 bases and J lost 0; bases outside the gene matches: 12. CDR1 and CDR2 from the germline V gene are MDHEN and SYDVKM. This chain's CDR3 is CASSWGATGATSTDTQYF. The DNA for the CDR3 is TGTGCCAGCAGTTGGGGAGCGACAGGGGCGACTAGCACAGATACGCAGTATTTT. The variable domain in full, completed from reference TRBV28 and TRBJ2-3, reads DVKVTQSSRYLVKRTGEKVFLECVQDMDHENMFWYRQDPGLGLRLIYFSYDVKMKEKGDIPEGYSVSREKKERFSLILESASTNQTSMYLCASSWGATGATSTDTQYFGPGTRLTVL.